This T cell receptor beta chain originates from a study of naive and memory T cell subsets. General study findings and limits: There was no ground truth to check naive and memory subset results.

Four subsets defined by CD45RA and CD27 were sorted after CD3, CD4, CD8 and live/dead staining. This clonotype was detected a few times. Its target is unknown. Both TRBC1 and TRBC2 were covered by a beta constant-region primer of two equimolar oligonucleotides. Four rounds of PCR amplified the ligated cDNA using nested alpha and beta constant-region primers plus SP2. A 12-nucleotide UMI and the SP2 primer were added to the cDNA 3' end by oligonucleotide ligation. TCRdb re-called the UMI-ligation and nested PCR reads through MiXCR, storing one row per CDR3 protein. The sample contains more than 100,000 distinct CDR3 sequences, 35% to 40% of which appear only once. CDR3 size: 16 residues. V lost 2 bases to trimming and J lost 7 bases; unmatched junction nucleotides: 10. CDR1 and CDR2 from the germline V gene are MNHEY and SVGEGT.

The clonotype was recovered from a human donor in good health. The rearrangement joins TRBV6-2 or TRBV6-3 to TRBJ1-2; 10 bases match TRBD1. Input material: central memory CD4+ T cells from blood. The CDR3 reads CASSYPAGQGPGGYTF. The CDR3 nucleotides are TGTGCCAGCAGTTACCCCGCGGGACAGGGGCCCGGTGGCTACACCTTC.